Presented here are 30 T cell receptor beta chains from one specimen sequenced in a study of T cells in Graves' hyperthyroidism and ophthalmopathy. Regions amplified from RNA transcripts were the TCR beta CDR3 regions. HTBI primers were the set used in a first-round RT-PCR of the TCR CDR3. TCRdb ran MiXCR on the multiplex PCR reads and lists one entry per CDR3 protein. The table has about 560,000 distinct CDR3 sequences, about 43% seen once; the top ten hold about 7.8%. The specimen sequenced was peripheral blood or thyroid tissue (not recorded which). These receptors were collected from a woman aged 18-35 years with Graves' hyperthyroidism.

This clonotype was counted ten times or more. The rearrangement joins TRBV29-1 to TRBJ2-5; D call uncertain. The CDR3 length is 10 residues. Germline CDR1 reads SQVTM; CDR2 reads ANQGSEA. V lost 5 bases, J lost 3 bases, and 4 bases lay in between. CDR3 region: CSVREETQYF. DNA for the CDR3: TGCAGCGTTCGGGAAGAGACCCAGTACTTC.

This clonotype was recorded a few times. The rearrangement links TRBV7-6 to TRBJ1-2, with no clear D. V lost 5 bases and J lost 7, with 20 bases in between. The CDR3 length is 15 residues. The germline gives CDR1 SGHVS, CDR2 FNYEAQ. This CDR3 reads CASSQEDGALLGYTF. The CDR3 region has the DNA TGTGCCAGCAGCCAAGAGGATGGCGCCCTGCTTGGCTACACCTTC.

As for this clonotype: The junction and the germline gene differ at one end; a read error may be behind it. This chain joins TRBV7-9 and TRBJ1-2, with D possibly being TRBD1 (5 bases). This CDR3 has 12 amino acids. CDR1 is SEHNR, CDR2 FQNEAQ, per germline (reference sequence). The chain's CDR3 is CASSLTEGPCSF. CDR3 nucleotides: TGTGCCAGCTCGCTTACGGAGGGACCCTGCTCCTTC.

The chain is built from TRBV29-1 and TRBJ2-7; possibly TRBD2 for D (6 bases). The CDR3 is 14 amino acids. CDR1 is SQVTM and CDR2 is ANQGSEA in the germline V gene. V lost 2 bases and J 6 bases, leaving 17 bases between the germline ends. The CDR3 region is CSVEYLSGLGEQYF. CDR3 nucleotide sequence: TGCAGCGTTGAATATCTTAGCGGTTTAGGCGAGCAGTACTTC.

This rearrangement joins TRBV25-1 to TRBJ1-4; TRBD1 aligns across 8 bases. Per the germline V gene, CDR1 is MGHDK and CDR2 is SYGVNS. The CDR3 is 15 amino acids. V shed 5 bases and J 7 bases; nucleotides not matched to a gene: 9. CDR3 sequence: CASSYAGGFAEKLFF. The CDR3 DNA reads TGTGCCAGCAGTTACGCAGGGGGCTTTGCTGAAAAACTGTTTTTT.

The chain has TRBV19 and TRBJ1-1; possible D gene TRBD1, 6 bases. Germline V CDR1 and CDR2: LNHDA, SQIVND (reference sequence). V shed 5 bases and J shed 0 bases, with 16 bases lying between them. The CDR3 spans 16 residues. The CDR3 reads CASSAFPQGMNTEAFF. DNA of the CDR3: TGTGCCAGTAGTGCTTTTCCCCAGGGGATGAACACTGAAGCTTTCTTT.

The rearrangement links TRBV2 to TRBJ2-5; maybe TRBD2 (6 bases). The J call may be wrong; the DNA end is better matched by TRBJ2-1. Germline assignment: CDR1 SNHLY and CDR2 FYNNEI. The CDR3 is 14 residues long. CDR3 loop: CASSVEGPYNEQFF. The DNA of the CDR3 is TGTGCCAGCAGTGTGGAGGGACCCTACAATGAGCAGTTCTTC.

This clonotype showed up just a few times. V and J are TRBV6-1 and TRBJ1-5; 8 positions match TRBD1. Per germline, CDR1 MNHNS and CDR2 SASEGT. The CDR3 spans 16 residues. With V trimmed by 8 bases and J by 0 bases, 9 bases remained unmatched. CDR3 sequence (DNA): TGTGCCAGCGACAGGACAGGGACCTATAGCAATCAGCCCCAGCATTTT. Amino acids: CASDRTGTYSNQPQHF.

This clonotype was observed a handful of times. The chain is built from TRBV20-1 and TRBJ1-1, with 7 bases matching TRBD1. This CDR3 contains 13 residues. J was trimmed by 2 bases and V by 5 bases; bases with no gene match: 5. Germline CDR1 DFQATT, CDR2 SNEGSKA (reference sequence). DNA for the CDR3: TGCAGTGCTTCCAGGGGGAGTAACACTGAAGCTTTCTTT. This sequence encodes CSASRGSNTEAFF.

In DNA form, the CDR3 reads TGTGCCAGCAGCTTGGACAGGACCCCGGAAAAACTGTTTTTT. It specifies CASSLDRTPEKLFF. J is TRBJ1-4 and V is TRBV7-9, with 7 nucleotides matching TRBD1. Germline V lookup: CDR1 SEHNR, CDR2 FQNEAQ (reference sequence). V shed 3 bases, J shed 8 bases, and the junction held 6 bases outside the gene matches. The CDR3 has 14 residues.

The chain couples TRBV7-8 to TRBJ2-7, with 10 positions matching TRBD1. The germline V gene encodes CDR1 SGHVS and CDR2 FQNEAQ. The CDR3 is made up of 16 amino acids. With 3 bases clipped from V and 2 bases from J, the junction kept 7 bases outside the gene matches. CDR3 sequence: CASSFTVGQGTYEQYF. The CDR3 DNA is TGTGCCAGCAGCTTTACTGTGGGACAGGGGACCTACGAGCAGTACTTC.

This clonotype occurred many times. The chain combines TRBV7-3 with TRBJ1-1; 7 nucleotides agree with TRBD1. There are 14 residues in the CDR3. CDR1 is SGHTA, CDR2 FQGTGA, per germline. The junction had 7 bases not matched to a gene; V was cut back by 6 bases and J by 3 bases. CDR3 in amino acids: CASSYDREDTEAFF. In nucleotides, the CDR3 is TGTGCCAGCAGTTATGACAGGGAGGACACTGAAGCTTTCTTT.

The genes are TRBV7-6 and TRBJ1-3; the D gene is possibly TRBD1 (5 bases). V lost 10 bases, J lost 2 bases, and 15 bases lay in between. The CDR3 spans 14 residues. The germline V gene has CDR1 SGHVS and CDR2 FNYEAQ. The CDR3 nucleotides are TGTGCCACCCTAATGACCAGGGCTGGAAACACCATATATTTT. This codes for CATLMTRAGNTIYF.

The V call is TRBV9, the J call TRBJ2-5, with 11 positions matching TRBD2. This CDR3 comprises 16 residues. From germline, CDR1 is SGDLS and CDR2 YYNGEE. V trimming: 5 bases; J trimming: 3 bases; junction bases outside the gene matches: 9. CDR3 bases: TGTGCCAGCAGTGGGTCCGGGACTAGCGGAGAAGAGACCCAGTACTTC. This encodes CASSGSGTSGEETQYF. Variable domain in full (rest from reference TRBV9 and TRBJ2-5): DSGVTQTPKHLITATGQRVTLRCSPRSGDLSVYWYQQSLDQGLQFLIQYYNGEERAKGNILERFSAQQFPDLHSELNLSSLELGDSALYFCASSGSGTSGEETQYFGPGTRLLVL.

This clonotype was seen only a few times. The V gene is TRBV20-1, the J gene TRBJ1-5; tentative D call: TRBD1 (5 bases). Germline V gene data show CDR1 as DFQATT and CDR2 as SNEGSKA (reference sequence). The CDR3 has 15 residues. Trimming took 5 bases from V and 0 from J, leaving 14 bases between them. This CDR3 reads CSAGPPGYSNQPQHF. The CDR3 DNA is TGCAGTGCTGGGCCTCCAGGGTATAGCAATCAGCCCCAGCATTTT.

This chain joins TRBV29-1 and TRBJ2-3; D may be TRBD2 (6 bases). Trimming took 4 bases from V and 2 from J, leaving 13 bases between them. Germline loops: CDR1 SQVTM, CDR2 ANQGSEA. This CDR3 comprises 14 residues. The CDR3 DNA reads as TGCAGCGTTGGTAAGGCTAGCGACACAGATACGCAGTATTTT. The encoded protein is CSVGKASDTDTQYF.

The chain uses TRBV12-3 or TRBV12-4 and TRBJ2-7; 14 bases match TRBD2. The V gene end was trimmed by 6 bases and the J gene end by 0 bases; junction bases not matched to a gene: 10. The CDR3 extends over 18 amino acids. DNA of the CDR3: TGTGCCAGCAGCCCACAAACCGGGACTAGCGGGAGCTCCTACGAGCAGTACTTC. This sequence encodes CASSPQTGTSGSSYEQYF.

The genes are TRBV6-5 and TRBJ1-2; a possible D gene is TRBD1 (5 bases). The V gene lost 0 bases and the J gene lost 6 bases, with 11 bases spanning the gap. The CDR3 is made up of 14 amino acids. Germline V gene lookup returns CDR1 MNHEY and CDR2 SVGAGI. The CDR3 DNA is TGTGCCAGCAGTTACTCTTTCCAGGGTGATGGCTACACCTTC. This codes for CASSYSFQGDGYTF.

Comments on this clonotype: At one end the junction does not follow the germline gene, possibly because of a read error. The chain recombines TRBV7-9 with TRBJ1-4; maybe TRBD1 (5 bases). The CDR3 has 15 residues. CDR1 is SEHNR, CDR2 FQNEAQ, per germline (reference sequence). CDR3 in DNA: TGCGCCAGCAGCCAAGTTGGGACGGCTAATGAAAAACTGTTTTTT. This sequence encodes CASSQVGTANEKLFF.

Worth noting for this clonotype: One base away lies a much larger clone, so this may be a sequencing read error. This chain uses TRBV10-3 with TRBJ2-7; possibly TRBD1 or TRBD2 for D (5 bases each). V dropped 6 bases and J dropped 0 bases, with 12 bases sitting between them. Germline values: CDR1 ENHRY, CDR2 SYGVKD. This CDR3 spans 14 amino acids. The CDR3 sequence: CAIRPGTVSYEQYF. The DNA for the CDR3 is TGTGCCATCAGGCCGGGGACGGTCTCCTACGAGCAGTACTTC.

This clonotype was detected ten times or more. The J gene is TRBJ2-7, the V gene TRBV29-1; 7 bases align to TRBD2. V lost 1 base and J lost 0; bases outside the gene matches: 3. Germline assignment: CDR1 SQVTM and CDR2 ANQGSEA. The CDR3 runs 14 residues. The CDR3 bases are TGCAGCGTTGAAGGGGGCGGGAGCTCCTACGAGCAGTACTTC. Its translation: CSVEGGGSSYEQYF.

This clonotype was counted only a few times. The V and J genes are TRBV19 and TRBJ2-7; maybe TRBD1 (5 bases). The germline gives CDR1 LNHDA, CDR2 SQIVND (reference sequence). Between the trimmed V and J ends, which lost 5 bases and 0 bases, there was a span of 14 bases. The CDR3 extends over 15 amino acids. The CDR3 DNA follows: TGTGCCAGTAGTCTGAGCAGGGAAAGCTCCTACGAGCAGTACTTC. It encodes CASSLSRESSYEQYF.

This clonotype showed up just a few times. This chain connects TRBV2 to TRBJ2-7, with 9 bases lining up with TRBD2. The V segment lost 4 bases and the J segment 12 bases; nucleotides outside the gene matches: 4. In germline, CDR1 is SNHLY, CDR2 FYNNEI. The CDR3 loop spans 11 amino acids. The CDR3 bases are TGTGCCAGCAGTGTCGCTAGCGGGATGTACTTC. It encodes CASSVASGMYF.

Many counts were recorded for this clonotype. This chain connects TRBV20-1 to TRBJ2-5; the D is unclear. Germline-derived CDR1 and CDR2 are DFQATT and SNEGSKA (reference sequence). The V and J ends lost 1 base and 3 bases respectively, with 6 bases between them. The length of the CDR3 is 12 residues. This CDR3 is CSARGAEETQYF. In DNA, the CDR3 is TGCAGTGCTAGAGGGGCGGAAGAGACCCAGTACTTC.

The CDR3 protein is CATSLDRALQPQHF. CDR3 in DNA: TGTGCCACCAGCTTGGACAGGGCGCTCCAGCCCCAGCATTTT. The chain uses TRBV24-1 and TRBJ1-5, with TRBD1 identical over 8 bases. The CDR3 runs to 14 residues. After removal of 7 bases from V and 7 bases from J, the junction contained 8 bases not matched to a gene. Germline CDR1 and CDR2: KGHDR and SFDVKD.

This clonotype was seen repeatedly, ten times or more. The rearrangement joins TRBV6-5 to TRBJ1-1, with unresolved D. CDR1 is MNHEY, CDR2 SVGAGI, per germline. CDR3 length equals 11 residues. V was cut by 8 bases and J by 1 base, with 5 bases left in between. The CDR3 sequence: CASVENTEAFF. The CDR3, as DNA: TGTGCCAGCGTGGAGAACACTGAAGCTTTCTTT.

Many counts were recorded for this clonotype. The chain joins TRBV2 to TRBJ1-5; possible D gene TRBD1, 6 bases. CDR1 and CDR2 from the germline V gene are SNHLY and FYNNEI. The CDR3 extends over 15 amino acids. The V end was cut by 6 bases, the J end by 7 bases, with 19 bases between. CDR3 nucleotides: TGTGCCAGCAGCCTAGGGACATCGAACGGCCAGCCCCAGCATTTT. It translates to CASSLGTSNGQPQHF.

This clonotype was seen repeatedly, ten times or more. This chain connects TRBV7-9 to TRBJ1-2; D not certain. The CDR3 is 14 amino acids. Germline V gene lookup returns CDR1 SEHNR and CDR2 FQNEAQ (reference sequence). The germline V and J ends were trimmed by 1 base and 7 bases, with 13 bases remaining between them. CDR3 amino acids: CASSLEPGVGGYTF. In DNA form, the CDR3 reads TGTGCCAGCAGCTTAGAGCCTGGGGTCGGTGGCTACACCTTC. The full variable domain, with the rest looked up from reference TRBV7-9 and TRBJ1-2, is DTGVSQNPRHKITKRGQNVTFRCDPISEHNRLYWYRQTLGQGPEFLTYFQNEAQLEKSRLLSDRFSAERPKGSFSTLEIQRTEQGDSAMYLCASSLEPGVGGYTFGSGTRLTVV.

This chain uses TRBV7-9 with TRBJ1-2; D gene ambiguous. V was pared by 4 bases and J by 6 bases, with 12 bases between. This CDR3 is 13 amino acids long. Germline assignment: CDR1 SEHNR and CDR2 FQNEAQ (reference sequence). The CDR3 sequence is CASSYWTADGYTF. The CDR3 nucleotides read TGTGCCAGCAGCTATTGGACGGCAGATGGCTACACCTTC.

The sample holds many counts of this clonotype. The chain carries TRBV7-9 and TRBJ2-5; TRBD1 agrees at 7 bases. Germline V lookup: CDR1 SEHNR, CDR2 FQNEAQ (reference sequence). V lost 8 bases to trimming and J lost 7 bases; unmatched junction nucleotides: 7. This CDR3 has 12 residues. CDR3 sequence reads: CASRPGGATQYF. DNA of the CDR3: TGTGCCAGCCGCCCAGGGGGTGCGACCCAGTACTTC.